This T cell receptor (beta chain) stems from a study of blood T cell repertoires in COVID-19. About the study: The United States, Italy and Spain provided the acute and convalescent COVID-19 samples.

The protocol was immunoSEQ multiplex PCR, while the TCRdb copy is restricted to in-frame clones and leaves out a portion. The data hold 70,000 to 95,000 clones, with about nine tenths observed a single time. This clone was observed a single time. V lost 4 bases, J lost 5 bases, and 16 bases lay in between. The CDR3 contains 15 residues. In germline, CDR1 is KGHDR, CDR2 SFDVKD. Sequencing was done on a sample of peripheral blood. This clonotype was obtained from a woman aged 45-59 years in a cohort sampled during active COVID-19. The V call is TRBV24-1, the J call TRBJ1-2; D gene uncertain. Written as DNA, the CDR3 is TGTGCCACCAGTGAATCTTCCGGGTCACTATATGGCTACACCTTC. It is translated as CATSESSGSLYGYTF.